This T cell receptor beta chain was found in a study of blood T cell repertoires in COVID-19. Study in general: From T cells, B-cell-depleted T cells, or PBMCs came the material, which was cDNA or gDNA.

Data came from immunoSEQ multiplex PCR; TCRdb stores just in-frame clones and leaves some out. The table records approximately 400,000 clones, 88% of them present only once. CDR1 and CDR2 from the germline V gene are KGHSH and LQKENI. The V end lost 3 bases, the J end lost 7 bases, and 28 bases lay between the germline ends. This CDR3 contains 18 residues. Enrollees, about 18 to 95 years old, lived in fewer than 25 US areas. Only one count was recorded for this clone. This TCR derives from a young woman who had recovered from COVID-19. Sequencing was done on a sample of PBMCs or T cells enriched from blood (not recorded which). The genes are TRBV18 and TRBJ2-7; a weak D match, TRBD1 (6 bases). The CDR3 nucleotides are TGTGCCAGCTCACCCCCTGGGTCAGGGGTCTCGGGTCTAAAGGAGCAGTACTTC. Translated, it gives CASSPPGSGVSGLKEQYF.